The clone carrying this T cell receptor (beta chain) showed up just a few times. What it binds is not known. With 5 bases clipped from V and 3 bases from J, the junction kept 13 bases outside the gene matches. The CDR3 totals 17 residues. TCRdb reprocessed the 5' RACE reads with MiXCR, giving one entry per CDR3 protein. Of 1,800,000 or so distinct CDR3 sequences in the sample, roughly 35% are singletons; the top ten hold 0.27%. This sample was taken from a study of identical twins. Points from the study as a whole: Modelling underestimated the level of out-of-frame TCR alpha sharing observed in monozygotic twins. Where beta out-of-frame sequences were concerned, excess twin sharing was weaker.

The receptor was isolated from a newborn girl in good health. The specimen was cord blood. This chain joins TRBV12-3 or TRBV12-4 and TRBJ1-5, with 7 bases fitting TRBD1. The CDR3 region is CASSHLRGRVANQPQHF. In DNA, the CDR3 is TGTGCCAGCAGTCACCTTAGGGGGCGCGTGGCCAATCAGCCCCAGCATTTT.